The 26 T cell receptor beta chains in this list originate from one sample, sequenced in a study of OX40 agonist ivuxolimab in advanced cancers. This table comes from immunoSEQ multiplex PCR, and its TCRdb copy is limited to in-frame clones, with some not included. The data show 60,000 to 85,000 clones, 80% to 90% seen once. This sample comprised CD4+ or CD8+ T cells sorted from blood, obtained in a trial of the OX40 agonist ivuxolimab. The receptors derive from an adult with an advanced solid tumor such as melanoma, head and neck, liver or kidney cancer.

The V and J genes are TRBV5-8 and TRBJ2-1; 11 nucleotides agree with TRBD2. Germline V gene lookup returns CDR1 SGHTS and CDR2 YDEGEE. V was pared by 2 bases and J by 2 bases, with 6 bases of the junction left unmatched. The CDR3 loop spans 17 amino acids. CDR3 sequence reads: CASSFTSGSLTYNEQFF. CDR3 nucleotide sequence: TGTGCCAGCAGCTTTACTAGCGGGAGCCTAACCTACAATGAGCAGTTCTTC. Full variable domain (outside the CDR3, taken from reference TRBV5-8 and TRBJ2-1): EAGVTQSPTHLIKTRGQQATLRCSPISGHTSVYWYQQALGLGLQFLLWYDEGEERNRGNFPPRFSGRQFPNYSSELNVNALELEDSALYLCASSFTSGSLTYNEQFFGPGTRLTVL.

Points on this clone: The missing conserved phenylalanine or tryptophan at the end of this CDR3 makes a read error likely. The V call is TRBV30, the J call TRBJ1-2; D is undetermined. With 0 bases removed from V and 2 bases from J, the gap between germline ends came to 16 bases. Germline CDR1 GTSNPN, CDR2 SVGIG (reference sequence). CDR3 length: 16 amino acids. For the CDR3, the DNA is TGTGCCTGGAGTGTACTACACATCACGGTCAACTATGGCTACACCCTC. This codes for CAWSVLHITVNYGYTL.

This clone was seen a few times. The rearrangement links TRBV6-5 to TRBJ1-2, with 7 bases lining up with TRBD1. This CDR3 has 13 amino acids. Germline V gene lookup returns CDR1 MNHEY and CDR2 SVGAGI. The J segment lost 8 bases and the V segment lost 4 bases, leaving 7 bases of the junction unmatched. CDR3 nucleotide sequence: TGTGCCAGCAGTTCAGGGGGGGGGCGAGGCTACACCTTC. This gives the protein CASSSGGGRGYTF.

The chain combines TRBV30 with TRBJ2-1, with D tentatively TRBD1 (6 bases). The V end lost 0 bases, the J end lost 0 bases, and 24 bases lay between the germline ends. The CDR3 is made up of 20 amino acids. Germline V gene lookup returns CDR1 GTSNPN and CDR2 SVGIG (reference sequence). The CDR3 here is CAWSVRPGQRRRSSYNEQFF. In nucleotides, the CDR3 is TGTGCCTGGAGTGTACGCCCCGGACAGCGCCGACGAAGCTCCTACAATGAGCAGTTCTTC.

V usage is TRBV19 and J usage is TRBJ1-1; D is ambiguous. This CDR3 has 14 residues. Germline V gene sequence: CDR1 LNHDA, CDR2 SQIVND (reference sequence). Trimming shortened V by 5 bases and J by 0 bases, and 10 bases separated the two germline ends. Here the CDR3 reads CASSLRRVNTEAFF. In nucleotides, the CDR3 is TGTGCCAGTAGTCTTCGGAGGGTGAACACTGAAGCTTTCTTT.

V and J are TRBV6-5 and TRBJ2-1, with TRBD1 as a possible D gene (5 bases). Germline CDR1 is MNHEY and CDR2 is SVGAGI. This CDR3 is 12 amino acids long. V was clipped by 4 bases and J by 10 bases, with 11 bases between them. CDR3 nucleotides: TGTGCCAGCAGTTCGACAGTTCGGGAGCAGTTCTTC. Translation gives CASSSTVREQFF.

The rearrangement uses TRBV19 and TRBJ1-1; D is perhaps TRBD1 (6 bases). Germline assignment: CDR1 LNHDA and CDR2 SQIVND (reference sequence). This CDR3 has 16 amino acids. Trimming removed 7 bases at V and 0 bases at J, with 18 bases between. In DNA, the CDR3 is TGTGCCAGTATAACGACAGGCAACGACTTGAACACTGAAGCTTTCTTT. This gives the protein CASITTGNDLNTEAFF. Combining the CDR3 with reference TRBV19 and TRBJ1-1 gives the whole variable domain DGGITQSPKYLFRKEGQNVTLSCEQNLNHDAMYWYRQDPGQGLRLIYYSQIVNDFQKGDIAEGYSVSREKKESFPLTVTSAQKNPTAFYLCASITTGNDLNTEAFFGQGTRLTVV.

DNA for the CDR3: TGTGCCAGCAGGAGGCAGCCTAGCACAGATACGCAGTATTTT. Amino acid sequence: CASRRQPSTDTQYF. The V and J genes are TRBV27 and TRBJ2-3; D uncertain. Trimming stripped 6 bases from V and 0 bases from J, with 10 bases between. CDR1 is MNHEY, CDR2 SMNVEV, per germline (reference sequence). This CDR3 has 14 residues.

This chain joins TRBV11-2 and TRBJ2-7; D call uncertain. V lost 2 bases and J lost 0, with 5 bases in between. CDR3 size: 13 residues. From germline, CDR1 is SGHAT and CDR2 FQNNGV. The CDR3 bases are TGTGCCAGCAGCTTACTGTTCTCCTACGAGCAGTACTTC. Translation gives CASSLLFSYEQYF.

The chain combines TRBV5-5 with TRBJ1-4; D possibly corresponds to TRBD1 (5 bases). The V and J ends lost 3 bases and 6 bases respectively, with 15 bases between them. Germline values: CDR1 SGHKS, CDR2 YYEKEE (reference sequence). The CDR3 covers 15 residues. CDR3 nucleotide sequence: TGTGCCAGCAGCTGGGGGAACAAGCGCGATGAAAAACTGTTTTTT. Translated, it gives CASSWGNKRDEKLFF.

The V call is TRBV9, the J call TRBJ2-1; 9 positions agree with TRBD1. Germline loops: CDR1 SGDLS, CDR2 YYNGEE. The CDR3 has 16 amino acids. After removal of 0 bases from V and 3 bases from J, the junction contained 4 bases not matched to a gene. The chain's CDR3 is CASSVGQGEYYNEQFF. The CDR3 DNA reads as TGTGCCAGCAGCGTAGGACAGGGGGAATACTACAATGAGCAGTTCTTC.

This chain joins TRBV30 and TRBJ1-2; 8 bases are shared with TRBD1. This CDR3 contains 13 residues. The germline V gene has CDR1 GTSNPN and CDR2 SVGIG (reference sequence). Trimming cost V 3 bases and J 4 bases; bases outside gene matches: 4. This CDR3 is CAWRPTGGYGYTF. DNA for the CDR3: TGTGCCTGGAGGCCTACAGGGGGCTATGGCTACACCTTC.

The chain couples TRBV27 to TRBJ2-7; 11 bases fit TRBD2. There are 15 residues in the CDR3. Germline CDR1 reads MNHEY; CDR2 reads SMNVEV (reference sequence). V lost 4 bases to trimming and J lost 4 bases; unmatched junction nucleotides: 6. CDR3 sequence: CASSSPGLAVYEQYF. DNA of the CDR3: TGTGCCAGCAGTTCCCCGGGACTAGCGGTTTACGAGCAGTACTTC.

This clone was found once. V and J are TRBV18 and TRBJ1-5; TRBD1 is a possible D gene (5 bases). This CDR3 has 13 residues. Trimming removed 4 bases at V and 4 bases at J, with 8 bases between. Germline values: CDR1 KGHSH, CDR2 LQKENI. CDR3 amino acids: CASSLAGNQPQHF. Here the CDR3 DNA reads TGTGCCAGCTCACTAGCAGGGAATCAGCCCCAGCATTTT.

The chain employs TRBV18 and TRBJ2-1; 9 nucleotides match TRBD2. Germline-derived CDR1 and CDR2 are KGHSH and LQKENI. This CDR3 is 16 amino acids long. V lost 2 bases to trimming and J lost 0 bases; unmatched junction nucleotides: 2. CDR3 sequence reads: CASSPSSGSSYNEQFF. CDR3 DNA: TGTGCCAGCTCACCAAGTAGCGGGAGCTCCTACAATGAGCAGTTCTTC.

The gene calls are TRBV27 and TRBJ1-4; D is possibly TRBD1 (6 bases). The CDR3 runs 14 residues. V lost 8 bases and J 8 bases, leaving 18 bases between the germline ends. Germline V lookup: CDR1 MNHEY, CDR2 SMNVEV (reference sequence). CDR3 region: CASFPRGVAEKLFF. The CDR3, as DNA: TGTGCCAGCTTCCCTAGGGGGGTAGCCGAAAAACTGTTTTTT.

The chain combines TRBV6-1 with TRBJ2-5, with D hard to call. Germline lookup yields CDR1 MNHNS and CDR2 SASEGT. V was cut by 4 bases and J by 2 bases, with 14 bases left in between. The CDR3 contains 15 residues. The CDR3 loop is CASSVMGTDQETQYF. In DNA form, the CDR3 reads TGTGCCAGCAGTGTAATGGGCACGGATCAAGAGACCCAGTACTTC.

DNA of the CDR3: TGCGCCAGCAGCTTGAGAACCGGCTCCTACGAGCAGTACTTC. Residues: CASSLRTGSYEQYF. The rearrangement links TRBV5-1 to TRBJ2-7; no firm D call. V lost 1 base, J lost 0 bases, and 8 bases lay in between. This CDR3 has 14 amino acids. The germline V gene has CDR1 SGHRS and CDR2 YFSETQ.

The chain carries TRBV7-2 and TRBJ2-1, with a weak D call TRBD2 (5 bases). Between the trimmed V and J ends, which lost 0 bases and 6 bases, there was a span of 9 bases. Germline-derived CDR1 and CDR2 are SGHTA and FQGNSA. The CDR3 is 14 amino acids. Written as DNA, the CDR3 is TGTGCCAGCAGCTTAGCGCGGACTTCCAATGAGCAGTTCTTC. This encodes CASSLARTSNEQFF.

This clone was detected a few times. The CDR3 DNA reads TGCGCCAGCAGCTTGGGTATTACTAGCGGGAAGAACACCGGGGAGCTGTTTTTT. Translated, it gives CASSLGITSGKNTGELFF. The chain carries TRBV5-1 and TRBJ2-2, with TRBD2 matching 10 bases. The germline CDR1 and CDR2 sequences are SGHRS and YFSETQ. The length of the CDR3 is 18 residues. Germline trimming cut 0 bases from V and 1 base from J; bases unmatched to any gene: 6.

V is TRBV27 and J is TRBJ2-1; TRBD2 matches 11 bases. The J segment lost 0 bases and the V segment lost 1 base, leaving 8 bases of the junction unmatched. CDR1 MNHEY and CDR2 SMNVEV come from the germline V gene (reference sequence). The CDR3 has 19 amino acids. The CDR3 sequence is CASSLYTSGSPGSYNEQFF. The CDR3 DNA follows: TGTGCCAGCAGTTTATACACTAGCGGGAGCCCCGGCTCCTACAATGAGCAGTTCTTC.

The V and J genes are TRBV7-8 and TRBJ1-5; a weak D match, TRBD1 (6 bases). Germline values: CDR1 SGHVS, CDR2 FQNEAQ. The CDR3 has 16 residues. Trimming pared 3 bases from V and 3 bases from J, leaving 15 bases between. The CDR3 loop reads CASSFLAGGSNQPQHF. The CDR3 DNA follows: TGTGCCAGCAGCTTCCTCGCCGGGGGCTCCAATCAGCCCCAGCATTTT. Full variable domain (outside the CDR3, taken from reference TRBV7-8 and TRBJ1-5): GAGVSQSPRYKVAKRGQDVALRCDPISGHVSLFWYQQALGQGPEFLTYFQNEAQLDKSGLPSDRFFAERPEGSVSTLKIQRTQQEDSAVYLCASSFLAGGSNQPQHFGDGTRLSIL.

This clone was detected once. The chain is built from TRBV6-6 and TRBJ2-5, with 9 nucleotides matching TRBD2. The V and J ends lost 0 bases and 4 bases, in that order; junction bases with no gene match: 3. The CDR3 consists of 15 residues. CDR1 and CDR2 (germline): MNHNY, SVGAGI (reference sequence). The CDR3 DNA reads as TGTGCCAGCAGTTACTCGACACTAGCGGGAGAGACCCAGTACTTC. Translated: CASSYSTLAGETQYF.

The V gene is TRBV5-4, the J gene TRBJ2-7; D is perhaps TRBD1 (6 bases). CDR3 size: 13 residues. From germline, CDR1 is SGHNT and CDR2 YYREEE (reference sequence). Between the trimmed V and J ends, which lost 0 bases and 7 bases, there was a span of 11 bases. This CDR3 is CASSLDRVGEQYF. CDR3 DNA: TGTGCCAGCAGCTTGGACAGGGTGGGAGAGCAGTACTTC.

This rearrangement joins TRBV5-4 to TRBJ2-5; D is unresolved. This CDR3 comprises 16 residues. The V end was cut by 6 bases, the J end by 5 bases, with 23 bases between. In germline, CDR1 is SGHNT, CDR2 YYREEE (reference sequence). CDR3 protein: CASTPGGQGSGETQYF. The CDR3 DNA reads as TGTGCCAGCACCCCCGGCGGTCAAGGGTCTGGTGAGACCCAGTACTTC.

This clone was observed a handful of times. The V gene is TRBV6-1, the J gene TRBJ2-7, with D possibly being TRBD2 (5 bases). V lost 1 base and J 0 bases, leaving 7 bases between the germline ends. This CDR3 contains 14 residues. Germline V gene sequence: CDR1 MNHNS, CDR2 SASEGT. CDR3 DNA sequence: TGTGCCAGCAGTGAAGGTGGGAGCTCCTACGAGCAGTACTTC. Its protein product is CASSEGGSSYEQYF.